This T cell receptor beta chain was recovered during a study of somatic mutations in cytotoxic T cells in rheumatoid arthritis. Overall study results and limits: Per patient, the largest CD8+ clone was found to exceed 20% of CD8+ cells in 8 of 65 cases.

Some clones are missing from TCRdb's copy, which holds only in-frame ones; the method was immunoSEQ multiplex PCR. The data contain some 27,000 clones, 70% to 80% of them singletons. Germline lookup yields CDR1 MNHEY and CDR2 SMNVEV (reference sequence). The CDR3 is 13 amino acids. Trimming left V 3 bases short and J 1 base short, with 6 bases between. As regards this clone: Its antigen is as yet unknown.

The J gene is TRBJ1-1, the V gene TRBV27, with D uncertain. The source material was CD8+ T cells sorted from blood. The TCR was taken from a woman between 18 and 29 years old in good health. The CDR3 DNA follows: TGTGCCAGCAGTTTCACACAGAACACTGAAGCTTTCTTT. Residues: CASSFTQNTEAFF.